The clone carrying this T cell receptor (beta chain) occurred once. The entry originates in a study of blood T cell repertoires in COVID-19. The wider study: Material from acute and convalescent COVID-19 was sourced from the United States, Italy and Spain.

Assay: immunoSEQ multiplex PCR; the TCRdb copy retains only in-frame clones and omits some. The sample lists fewer than 120,000 clones; over 60% were seen once. This receptor was identified in a woman older than 75 with active or convalescent COVID-19. Sequencing used peripheral blood.

The CDR3 nucleotides are TGTGCCAGCAGTTTTTCGGGGTTCGATGAGCAGTTCTTC. Amino acids: CASSFSGFDEQFF. The chain combines TRBV12-3 or TRBV12-4 with TRBJ2-1, with a tentative D call TRBD2 (5 bases). The CDR3 loop spans 13 amino acids. V was cut by 3 bases and J by 8 bases, with 11 bases left in between.